The next 29 T cell receptor beta chains were all read from a single sample in a study of blood T cell repertoires in COVID-19 (dated by TCRdb to 2020 to 2022). Library creation used the immunoSEQ multiplex PCR assay. Entries here come from immuneACCESS through TCRdb and include only in-frame sequences with V and J called. Some clones fail to appear in such tables; in the studies checked, an unresolved V gene covers under half of the shortfall, and the cause of the remainder is unknown. The sample contains roughly 230,000 clones, around 90% of them found a single time. The ten top clones hold over 0.65% of the sample. Sequences were obtained from peripheral blood. The receptors were sampled from a man aged 25 to 40 with COVID-19, enrolled during active disease.

The rearrangement joins TRBV29-1 to TRBJ1-3, with D hard to call. The CDR3 covers 14 residues. Germline V gene data show CDR1 as SQVTM and CDR2 as ANQGSEA. V lost 3 bases, J lost 0 bases, and 9 bases lay in between. CDR3 protein: CSVDEGGSGNTIYF. As DNA, the CDR3 is TGCAGCGTTGATGAGGGCGGCTCTGGAAACACCATATATTTT.

This sequence joins TRBV6-5 and TRBJ1-1; D remains ambiguous. CDR1 and CDR2 (germline): MNHEY, SVGAGI. Trimming removed 2 bases at V and 6 bases at J, with 10 bases between. This CDR3 spans 13 amino acids. CDR3 DNA: TGTGCCAGCAGTTACGGTTGGACTGCTGAAGCTTTCTTT. This gives the protein CASSYGWTAEAFF.

The gene calls are TRBV19 and TRBJ1-1; 8 nucleotides agree with TRBD1. CDR1 is LNHDA, CDR2 SQIVND, per germline (reference sequence). The CDR3 loop spans 14 amino acids. The V and J ends lost 7 bases and 4 bases, in that order; junction bases with no gene match: 8. CDR3 sequence: CASIFSQGATEAFF. CDR3 DNA: TGTGCCAGTATTTTTTCCCAGGGGGCCACTGAAGCTTTCTTT. The whole variable domain, filled in from reference TRBV19 and TRBJ1-1, reads DGGITQSPKYLFRKEGQNVTLSCEQNLNHDAMYWYRQDPGQGLRLIYYSQIVNDFQKGDIAEGYSVSREKKESFPLTVTSAQKNPTAFYLCASIFSQGATEAFFGQGTRLTVV.

The chain employs TRBV4-1 and TRBJ1-5; maybe TRBD1 (6 bases). This CDR3 is 15 amino acids long. Trimming removed 2 bases at V and 5 bases at J, with 13 bases between. CDR1 and CDR2 (germline): MGHRA, YSYEKL. The CDR3 is CASSQYQGSDQPQHF. In nucleotides, the CDR3 is TGCGCCAGCAGCCAATACCAGGGGTCCGATCAGCCCCAGCATTTT.

V gene TRBV30 combines with J gene TRBJ2-7; 8 positions match TRBD1. With 0 bases clipped from V and 5 bases from J, the junction kept 3 bases outside the gene matches. The CDR3 covers 13 residues. Germline V gene sequence: CDR1 GTSNPN, CDR2 SVGIG (reference sequence). CDR3 amino acids: CAWSVQGVDEQYF. The CDR3 DNA is TGTGCCTGGAGTGTACAGGGGGTTGACGAGCAGTACTTC.

CDR3 sequence reads: CASSLSERVGGYTF. CDR3 nucleotide sequence: TGTGCCAGCAGCCTTAGCGAGAGGGTCGGAGGCTACACCTTC. V and J are TRBV9 and TRBJ1-2; D is uncertain. Germline CDR1 and CDR2: SGDLS and YYNGEE. V lost 4 bases, J lost 8 bases, and 18 bases lay in between. CDR3 length equals 14 residues.

The chain joins TRBV18 to TRBJ1-3; 9 positions agree with TRBD1. The CDR3 contains 15 residues. The junction had 3 bases not matched to a gene; V was cut back by 3 bases and J by 3 bases. Germline lookup yields CDR1 KGHSH and CDR2 LQKENI. CDR3 protein: CASSPGQGLGNTIYF. The CDR3 coding sequence is TGTGCCAGCTCACCGGGACAGGGACTTGGAAACACCATATATTTT. Full variable domain (missing parts from reference TRBV18 and TRBJ1-3): NAGVMQNPRHLVRRRGQEARLRCSPMKGHSHVYWYRQLPEEGLKFMVYLQKENIIDESGMPKERFSAEFPKEGPSILRIQQVVRGDSAAYFCASSPGQGLGNTIYFGEGSWLTVV.

The chain uses TRBV12-5 and TRBJ1-5; D ambiguous. With 6 bases removed from V and 7 bases from J, the gap between germline ends came to 16 bases. Germline CDR1 and CDR2: LGHNT and FRNRAP. The CDR3 contains 14 residues. The CDR3 region is CASGRTWGGQPQHF. The CDR3 DNA follows: TGTGCTAGTGGCCGCACATGGGGAGGGCAGCCCCAGCATTTT. Together with reference TRBV12-5 and TRBJ1-5, the CDR3 gives the full variable domain: DARVTQTPRHKVTEMGQEVTMRCQPILGHNTVFWYRQTMMQGLELLAYFRNRAPLDDSGMPKDRFSAEMPDATLATLKIQPSEPRDSAVYFCASGRTWGGQPQHFGDGTRLSIL.

The J gene is TRBJ2-7, the V gene TRBV6-6; the match to TRBD2 covers 9 bases. Germline assignment: CDR1 MNHNY and CDR2 SVGAGI (reference sequence). This CDR3 region has 17 residues. The V gene end was trimmed by 5 bases and the J gene end by 0 bases; junction bases not matched to a gene: 11. The CDR3 DNA sequence: TGTGCCAGCAGTCTCCAGGCGGGGGGGTCTGGCTCCTACGAGCAGTACTTC. Translation gives CASSLQAGGSGSYEQYF.

This chain links TRBV5-1 with TRBJ2-3; TRBD2 matches 8 bases. Trimming removed 2 bases from V and 4 bases from J; junction bases left unmatched: 9. This CDR3 has 16 residues. Germline lookup yields CDR1 SGHRS and CDR2 YFSETQ. The CDR3 region has the DNA TGCGCCAGCAGCTTACTCGGGGGGGCCCGTTCAGATACGCAGTATTTT. Residues: CASSLLGGARSDTQYF.

The rearrangement joins TRBV18 to TRBJ2-7; D is perhaps TRBD1 (5 bases). CDR1 KGHSH and CDR2 LQKENI come from the germline V gene. V lost 4 bases and J lost 0, with 7 bases in between. CDR3 size: 13 residues. The chain's CDR3 is CASSQQDSYEQYF. CDR3 in DNA: TGTGCCAGCTCACAACAGGACTCCTACGAGCAGTACTTC.

The rearrangement joins TRBV7-9 to TRBJ1-1, with a possible D match to TRBD1 (5 bases). V lost 1 base and J lost 3, with 9 bases in between. Germline lookup yields CDR1 SEHNR and CDR2 FQNEAQ (reference sequence). The CDR3 extends over 14 amino acids. CDR3 coding DNA: TGTGCCAGCAGCTTAGTAGGACACTACACTGAAGCTTTCTTT. Its translation is CASSLVGHYTEAFF.

The chain joins TRBV12-3 or TRBV12-4 to TRBJ2-7; TRBD2 might be the D (6 bases). CDR3 length: 12 amino acids. The V end lost 8 bases, the J end lost 3 bases, and 11 bases lay between the germline ends. The CDR3 DNA follows: TGTGCCAGCTCCGGCGGGATCTACGAGCAGTACTTC. Its protein product is CASSGGIYEQYF.

CDR3 bases: TGTGCCATCAGTGCCTCGACAGGGCCATCGGAGACCCAGTACTTC. Translating it yields CAISASTGPSETQYF. V usage is TRBV10-3 and J usage is TRBJ2-5; 7 nucleotides agree with TRBD1. CDR3 length: 15 amino acids. CDR1 ENHRY and CDR2 SYGVKD come from the germline V gene. V lost 4 bases and J lost 5; bases outside the gene matches: 10.

This rearrangement joins TRBV6-1 to TRBJ1-2; D remains ambiguous. The germline V gene has CDR1 MNHNS and CDR2 SASEGT. This CDR3 is 13 amino acids long. The V and J ends lost 3 bases and 5 bases respectively, with 10 bases between them. The CDR3 nucleotides read TGTGCCAGCAGTGATTTGACAAGATATGGCTACACCTTC. Its protein is CASSDLTRYGYTF.

V and J are TRBV7-9 and TRBJ2-3; 11 nucleotides align to TRBD2. CDR1 and CDR2 (germline): SEHNR, FQNEAQ (reference sequence). Trimming at V came to 2 bases and at J to 1 base, leaving 5 bases not matched to a gene. The CDR3 is 17 amino acids. The CDR3 spells CASSLLETSGGTDTQYF. CDR3 sequence (DNA): TGTGCCAGCAGCTTACTAGAGACTAGCGGGGGCACAGATACGCAGTATTTT.

The chain couples TRBV5-6 to TRBJ2-2, with D maybe TRBD2 (5 bases). The CDR3 is 15 amino acids. Trimming stripped 4 bases from V and 4 bases from J, with 14 bases between. Germline V lookup: CDR1 SGHDT, CDR2 YYEEEE. The DNA for the CDR3 is TGTGCCAGCAGCAGGCCACCGGCGGGCACCGGGGAGCTGTTTTTT. Residues: CASSRPPAGTGELFF.

The V and J genes are TRBV5-4 and TRBJ2-1, with 10 positions matching TRBD2. Looked up from germline, CDR1 is SGHNT and CDR2 is YYREEE (reference sequence). Germline trimming cut 4 bases from V and 6 bases from J; bases unmatched to any gene: 10. This CDR3 is built from 16 residues. The CDR3 loop is CASSPRSGGPPNEQFF. CDR3 sequence (DNA): TGTGCCAGCAGCCCCCGTAGCGGGGGGCCCCCCAATGAGCAGTTCTTC.

V is TRBV19 and J is TRBJ1-2, with 8 positions matching TRBD1. Germline loops: CDR1 LNHDA, CDR2 SQIVND (reference sequence). With 5 bases clipped from V and 7 bases from J, the junction kept 6 bases outside the gene matches. This CDR3 has 13 residues. CDR3 in amino acids: CASSFGQGGGYTF. The CDR3 nucleotides read TGTGCCAGTAGTTTCGGACAGGGAGGTGGCTACACCTTC.

The chain is built from TRBV2 and TRBJ1-2; a weak D match, TRBD1 (6 bases). Germline-derived CDR1 and CDR2 are SNHLY and FYNNEI. V gave up 4 bases and J gave up 2 bases, with 14 bases separating them. CDR3 size: 15 residues. The CDR3, as DNA: TGTGCCAGCAGTGTAAGGGCAGGGGTGAACTATGGCTACACCTTC. Its protein product is CASSVRAGVNYGYTF.

The V and J genes are TRBV19 and TRBJ1-3; 7 nucleotides align to TRBD1. Germline assignment: CDR1 LNHDA and CDR2 SQIVND (reference sequence). The CDR3 contains 16 residues. The J segment lost 1 base and the V segment lost 3 bases, leaving 6 bases of the junction unmatched. In nucleotides, the CDR3 is TGTGCCAGTAGTATTGGGGACAGTCGGTCTGGAAACACCATATATTTT. Encoded protein: CASSIGDSRSGNTIYF. The variable domain in full, with the rest retrieved from reference TRBV19 and TRBJ1-3, is DGGITQSPKYLFRKEGQNVTLSCEQNLNHDAMYWYRQDPGQGLRLIYYSQIVNDFQKGDIAEGYSVSREKKESFPLTVTSAQKNPTAFYLCASSIGDSRSGNTIYFGEGSWLTVV.

V gene TRBV9 combines with J gene TRBJ2-3, with 7 nucleotides matching TRBD2. In germline, CDR1 is SGDLS, CDR2 YYNGEE. Trimming at V came to 2 bases and at J to 4 bases, leaving 4 bases not matched to a gene. The CDR3 length is 14 residues. CDR3 in DNA: TGTGCCAGCAGCGTGACTAGCCCCCCAGATACGCAGTATTTT. Amino acids: CASSVTSPPDTQYF.

The V and J genes are TRBV5-1 and TRBJ2-1; the match to TRBD2 covers 13 bases. The CDR3 has 16 amino acids. V lost 4 bases and J lost 4; bases outside the gene matches: 5. Per germline, CDR1 SGHRS and CDR2 YFSETQ. The DNA of the CDR3 is TGCGCCAGCAGCACTAGCGGGGGGGCCTCATACAATGAGCAGTTCTTC. Protein product: CASSTSGGASYNEQFF.

This clone appeared a single time. V usage is TRBV5-1 and J usage is TRBJ1-2; the D gene is possibly TRBD1 (6 bases). The CDR3 runs 15 residues. The germline V gene has CDR1 SGHRS and CDR2 YFSETQ. V lost 1 base to trimming and J lost 0 bases, with 10 bases between them. CDR3 sequence: CASSLRTEANYGYTF. CDR3 nucleotides: TGCGCCAGCAGCTTGAGGACAGAAGCTAACTATGGCTACACCTTC.

The chain employs TRBV7-9 and TRBJ2-3; TRBD2 agrees at 7 bases. The CDR3 totals 15 residues. V trimming: 5 bases; J trimming: 0 bases; junction bases outside the gene matches: 5. Germline V gene data show CDR1 as SEHNR and CDR2 as FQNEAQ (reference sequence). The CDR3 loop reads CASSPGLVSTDTQYF. CDR3 bases: TGTGCCAGCAGCCCCGGACTAGTGAGCACAGATACGCAGTATTTT. Full variable domain (remainder filled in from reference TRBV7-9 and TRBJ2-3): DTGVSQNPRHKITKRGQNVTFRCDPISEHNRLYWYRQTLGQGPEFLTYFQNEAQLEKSRLLSDRFSAERPKGSFSTLEIQRTEQGDSAMYLCASSPGLVSTDTQYFGPGTRLTVL.

This chain uses TRBV19 with TRBJ2-3, with 14 positions matching TRBD2. In germline, CDR1 is LNHDA, CDR2 SQIVND (reference sequence). The CDR3 is made up of 18 amino acids. The J segment lost 5 bases and the V segment lost 5 bases, leaving 12 bases of the junction unmatched. CDR3 sequence reads: CASSPTSGGAIGIDTQYF. As DNA, the CDR3 is TGTGCCAGTAGTCCGACTAGCGGGGGGGCAATCGGAATAGATACGCAGTATTTT.

This chain joins TRBV5-1 and TRBJ1-1; D is possibly TRBD1 (6 bases). This CDR3 spans 14 amino acids. Germline assignment: CDR1 SGHRS and CDR2 YFSETQ. Trimming left V 4 bases short and J 1 base short, with 11 bases between. CDR3 sequence: CASSAQTGNTEAFF. CDR3 in DNA: TGCGCCAGCAGCGCACAGACAGGGAACACTGAAGCTTTCTTT.

This rearrangement joins TRBV19 to TRBJ1-1; D is unresolved. The CDR3 is 12 residues long. CDR1 and CDR2 from the germline V gene are LNHDA and SQIVND (reference sequence). V lost 3 bases, J lost 10 bases, and 12 bases lay in between. CDR3 coding DNA: TGTGCCAGTAGTATCGGGTGGCAGTCAGCTTTCTTT. Protein: CASSIGWQSAFF. Full variable domain (remainder filled in from reference TRBV19 and TRBJ1-1): DGGITQSPKYLFRKEGQNVTLSCEQNLNHDAMYWYRQDPGQGLRLIYYSQIVNDFQKGDIAEGYSVSREKKESFPLTVTSAQKNPTAFYLCASSIGWQSAFFGQGTRLTVV.

The chain combines TRBV10-1 with TRBJ2-2; D possibly corresponds to TRBD1 (5 bases). The CDR3 extends over 15 amino acids. Trimming removed 4 bases from V and 4 bases from J, with 13 bases in between. From germline, CDR1 is WNHNN and CDR2 SYGVQD (reference sequence). The CDR3 sequence: CASSAQDLATGELFF. Written as DNA, the CDR3 is TGCGCCAGCAGTGCACAGGATCTTGCCACCGGGGAGCTGTTTTTT.